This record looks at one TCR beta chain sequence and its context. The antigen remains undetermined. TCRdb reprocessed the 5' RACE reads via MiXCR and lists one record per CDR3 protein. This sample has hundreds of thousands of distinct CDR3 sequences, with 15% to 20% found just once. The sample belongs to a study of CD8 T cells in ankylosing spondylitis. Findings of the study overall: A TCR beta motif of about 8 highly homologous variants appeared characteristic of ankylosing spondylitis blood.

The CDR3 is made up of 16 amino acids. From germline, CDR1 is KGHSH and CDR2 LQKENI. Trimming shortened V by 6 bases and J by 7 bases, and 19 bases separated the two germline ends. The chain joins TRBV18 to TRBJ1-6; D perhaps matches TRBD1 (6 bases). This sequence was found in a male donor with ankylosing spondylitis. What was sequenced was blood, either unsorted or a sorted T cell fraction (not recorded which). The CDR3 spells CASSPQQGSGNSPLHF. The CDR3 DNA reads TGTGCCAGCTCGCCCCAACAGGGTTCCGGGAATTCACCCCTCCACTTT.